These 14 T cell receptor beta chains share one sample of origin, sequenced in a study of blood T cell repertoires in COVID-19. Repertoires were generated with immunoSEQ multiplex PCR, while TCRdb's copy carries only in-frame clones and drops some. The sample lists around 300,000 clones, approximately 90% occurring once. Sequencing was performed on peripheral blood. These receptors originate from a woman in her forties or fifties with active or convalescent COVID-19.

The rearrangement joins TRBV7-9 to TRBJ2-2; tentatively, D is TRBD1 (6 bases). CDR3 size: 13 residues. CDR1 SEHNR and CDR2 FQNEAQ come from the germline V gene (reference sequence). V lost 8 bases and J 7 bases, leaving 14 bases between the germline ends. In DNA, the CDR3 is TGTGCCAGCTCCCTACAGGGCGACGGGGAGCTGTTTTTT. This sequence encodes CASSLQGDGELFF. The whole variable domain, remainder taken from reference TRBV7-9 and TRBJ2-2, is DTGVSQNPRHKITKRGQNVTFRCDPISEHNRLYWYRQTLGQGPEFLTYFQNEAQLEKSRLLSDRFSAERPKGSFSTLEIQRTEQGDSAMYLCASSLQGDGELFFGEGSRLTVL.

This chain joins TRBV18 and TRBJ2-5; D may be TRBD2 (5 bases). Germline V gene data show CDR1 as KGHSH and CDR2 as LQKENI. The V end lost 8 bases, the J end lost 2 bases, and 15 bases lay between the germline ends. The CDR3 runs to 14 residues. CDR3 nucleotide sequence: TGTGCCAGCGCTGAGGGCGTATTTCAAGAGACCCAGTACTTC. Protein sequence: CASAEGVFQETQYF.

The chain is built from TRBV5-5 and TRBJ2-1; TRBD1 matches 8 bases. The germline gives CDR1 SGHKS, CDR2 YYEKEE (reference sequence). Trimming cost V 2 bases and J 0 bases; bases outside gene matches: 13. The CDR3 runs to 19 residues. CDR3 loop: CASSLAQGVQRASYNEQFF. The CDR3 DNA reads TGTGCCAGCAGCTTAGCACAGGGGGTCCAGCGGGCCTCCTACAATGAGCAGTTCTTC.

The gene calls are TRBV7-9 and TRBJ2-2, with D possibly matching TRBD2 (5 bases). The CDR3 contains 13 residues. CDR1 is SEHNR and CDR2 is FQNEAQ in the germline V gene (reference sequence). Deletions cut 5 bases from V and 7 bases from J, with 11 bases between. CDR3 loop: CASSLERFGELFF. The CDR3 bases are TGTGCCAGCAGCCTAGAGCGGTTCGGGGAGCTGTTTTTT.

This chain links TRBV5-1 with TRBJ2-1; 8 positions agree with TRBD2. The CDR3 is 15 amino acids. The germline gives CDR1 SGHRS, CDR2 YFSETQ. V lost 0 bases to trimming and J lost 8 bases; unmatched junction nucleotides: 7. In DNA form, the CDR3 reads TGCGCCAGCAGCTTGGCCGGGAGGGTTGGGGATGAGCAGTTCTTC. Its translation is CASSLAGRVGDEQFF.

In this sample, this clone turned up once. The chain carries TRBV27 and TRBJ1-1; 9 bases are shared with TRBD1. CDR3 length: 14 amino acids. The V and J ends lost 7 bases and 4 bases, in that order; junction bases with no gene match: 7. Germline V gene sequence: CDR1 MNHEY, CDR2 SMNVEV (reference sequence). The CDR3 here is CASTRGQGSTEAFF. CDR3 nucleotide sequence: TGTGCCAGCACCCGGGGACAGGGATCCACTGAAGCTTTCTTT.

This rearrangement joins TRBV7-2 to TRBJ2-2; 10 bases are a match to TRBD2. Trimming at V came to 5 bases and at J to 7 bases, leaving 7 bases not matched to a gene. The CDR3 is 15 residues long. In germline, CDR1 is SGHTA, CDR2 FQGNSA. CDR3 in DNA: TGTGCCAGCAGCCCTCTAGCGGGAGCCGTCGGGGAGCTGTTTTTT. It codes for CASSPLAGAVGELFF. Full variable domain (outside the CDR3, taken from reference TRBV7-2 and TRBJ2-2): GAGVSQSPSNKVTEKGKDVELRCDPISGHTALYWYRQSLGQGLEFLIYFQGNSAPDKSGLPSDRFSAERTGGSVSTLTIQRTQQEDSAVYLCASSPLAGAVGELFFGEGSRLTVL.

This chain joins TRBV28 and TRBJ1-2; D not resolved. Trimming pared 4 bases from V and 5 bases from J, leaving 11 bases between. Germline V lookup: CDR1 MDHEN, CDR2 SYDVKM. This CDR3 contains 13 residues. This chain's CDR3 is CASSSLGRYGYTF. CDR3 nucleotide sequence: TGTGCCAGCAGTTCACTTGGTAGATATGGCTACACCTTC.

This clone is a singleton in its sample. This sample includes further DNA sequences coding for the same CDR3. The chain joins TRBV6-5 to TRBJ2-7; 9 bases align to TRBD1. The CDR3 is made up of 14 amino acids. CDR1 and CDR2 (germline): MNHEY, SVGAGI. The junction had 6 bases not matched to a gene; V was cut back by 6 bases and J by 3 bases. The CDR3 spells CASSRPGQGYEQYF. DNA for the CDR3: TGTGCCAGCAGCCGCCCGGGACAGGGCTACGAGCAGTACTTC.

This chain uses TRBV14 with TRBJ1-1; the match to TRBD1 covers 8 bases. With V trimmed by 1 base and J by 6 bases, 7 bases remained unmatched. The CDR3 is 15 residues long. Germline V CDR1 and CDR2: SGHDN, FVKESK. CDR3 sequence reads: CASSQVGTGFAEAFF. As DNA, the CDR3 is TGTGCCAGCAGCCAAGTTGGGACAGGTTTTGCTGAAGCTTTCTTT.

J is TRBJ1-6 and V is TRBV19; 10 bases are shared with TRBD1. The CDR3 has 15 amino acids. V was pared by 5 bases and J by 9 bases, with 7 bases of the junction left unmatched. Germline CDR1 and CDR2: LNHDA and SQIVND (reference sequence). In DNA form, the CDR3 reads TGTGCCAGTAGTTCCCGGGACAGGGGCTTTTCACCCCTCCACTTT. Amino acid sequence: CASSSRDRGFSPLHF.

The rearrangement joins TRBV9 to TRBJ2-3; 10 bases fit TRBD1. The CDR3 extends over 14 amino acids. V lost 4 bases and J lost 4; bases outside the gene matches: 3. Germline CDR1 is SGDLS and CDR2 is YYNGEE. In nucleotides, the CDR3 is TGTGCCAGCAGCCCGACAGGGGGCGCAGATACGCAGTATTTT. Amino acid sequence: CASSPTGGADTQYF.

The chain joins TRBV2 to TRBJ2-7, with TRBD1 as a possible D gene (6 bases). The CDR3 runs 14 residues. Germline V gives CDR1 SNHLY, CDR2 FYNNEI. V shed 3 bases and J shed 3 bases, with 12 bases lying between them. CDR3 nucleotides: TGTGCCAGCAGTGACGCCCGAGGGGGCTACGAGCAGTACTTC. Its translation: CASSDARGGYEQYF.

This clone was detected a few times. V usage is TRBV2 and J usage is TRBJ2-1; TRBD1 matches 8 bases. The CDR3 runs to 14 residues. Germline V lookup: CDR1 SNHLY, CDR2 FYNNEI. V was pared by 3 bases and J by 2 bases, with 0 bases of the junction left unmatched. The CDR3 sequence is CASSEGQAYNEQFF. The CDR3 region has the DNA TGTGCCAGCAGTGAGGGACAGGCCTACAATGAGCAGTTCTTC.